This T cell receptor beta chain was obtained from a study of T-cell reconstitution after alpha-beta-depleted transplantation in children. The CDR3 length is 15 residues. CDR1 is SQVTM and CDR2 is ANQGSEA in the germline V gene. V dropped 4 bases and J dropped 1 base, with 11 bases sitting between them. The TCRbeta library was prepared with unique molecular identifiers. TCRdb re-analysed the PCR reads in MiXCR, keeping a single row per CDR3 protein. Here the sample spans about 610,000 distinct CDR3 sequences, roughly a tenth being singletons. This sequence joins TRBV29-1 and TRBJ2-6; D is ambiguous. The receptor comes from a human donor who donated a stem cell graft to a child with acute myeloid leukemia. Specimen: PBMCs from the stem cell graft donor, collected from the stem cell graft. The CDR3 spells CSVGAATSGANVLTF. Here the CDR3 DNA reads TGCAGCGTTGGTGCTGCGACATCTGGGGCCAACGTCCTGACTTTC.